This T cell receptor (beta chain) emerged from a study of blood T cells in healthy people across ages. Each donor's blood draw was around 9.2 milliliters of peripheral blood. Every sample gave at least 5.5 micrograms of total RNA when it was extracted. CDR1 and CDR2 (germline): LGHDT, YNNKEL (reference sequence). Trimming removed 1 base at V and 7 bases at J, with 8 bases between. This CDR3 is built from 13 residues. PCR was performed a second time for about 7 to 11 cycles using a sample-barcoded 5' primer and a J-beta primer mix. Tagging of each cDNA molecule was performed by a template-switch adaptor with 12 random nucleotides. TCRdb reanalysed the 5' RACE reads using MiXCR and keeps one entry per CDR3 protein. The sample carries more than 800,000 distinct CDR3 sequences, 35% to 50% recorded once.

What was sequenced was blood. The TCR originated in a woman between 55 and 75 years old in good health. This sequence joins TRBV3-1 and TRBJ2-1; D not certain. In DNA, the CDR3 is TGTGCCAGCAGCCAAGGTACAGCAAATGAGCAGTTCTTC. As protein: CASSQGTANEQFF.